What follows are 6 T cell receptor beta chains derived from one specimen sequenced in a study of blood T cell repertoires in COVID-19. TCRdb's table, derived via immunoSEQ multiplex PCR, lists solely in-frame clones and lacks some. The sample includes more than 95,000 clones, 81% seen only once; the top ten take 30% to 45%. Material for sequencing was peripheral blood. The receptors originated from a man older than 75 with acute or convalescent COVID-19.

The CDR3 DNA reads as TGTGCCAGCAGTTCCGGGACAGGGGGCCGATCTATTCAGGGCTACACCTTC. Its translation: CASSSGTGGRSIQGYTF. The chain is built from TRBV28 and TRBJ1-2, with 12 bases identical to TRBD1. The CDR3 sequence is 17 residues long. Germline V lookup: CDR1 MDHEN, CDR2 SYDVKM. V shed 4 bases and J 8 bases; nucleotides not matched to a gene: 14.

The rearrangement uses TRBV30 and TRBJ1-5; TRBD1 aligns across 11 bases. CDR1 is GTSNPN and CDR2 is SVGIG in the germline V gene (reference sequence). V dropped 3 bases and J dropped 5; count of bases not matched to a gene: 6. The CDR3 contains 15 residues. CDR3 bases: TGTGCCTGGAGACACTCGGACAGGGGGCATCAGCCCCAGCATTTT. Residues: CAWRHSDRGHQPQHF.

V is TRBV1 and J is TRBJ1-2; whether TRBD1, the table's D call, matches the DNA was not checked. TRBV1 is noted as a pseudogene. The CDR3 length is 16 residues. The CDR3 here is CTSSQRVDRGSYGYTF. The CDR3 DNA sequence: TGCACCAGCAGCCAAAGAGTGGACAGGGGATCCTATGGCTACACCTTC.

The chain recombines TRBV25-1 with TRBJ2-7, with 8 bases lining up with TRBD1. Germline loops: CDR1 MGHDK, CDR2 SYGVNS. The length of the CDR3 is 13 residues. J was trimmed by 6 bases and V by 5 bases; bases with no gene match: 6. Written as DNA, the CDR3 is TGTGCCAGCAGTCCCTGGGACAGGCGCGAGCAGTACTTC. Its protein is CASSPWDRREQYF.

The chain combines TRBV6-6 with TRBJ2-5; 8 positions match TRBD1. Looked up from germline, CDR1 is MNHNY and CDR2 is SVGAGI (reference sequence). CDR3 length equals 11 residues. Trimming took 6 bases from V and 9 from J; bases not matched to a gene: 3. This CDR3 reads CASRTTGAQYF. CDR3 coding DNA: TGTGCCAGCAGGACGACAGGGGCCCAGTACTTC.

CDR3 amino acids: CASSTTGGPNEKLFF. The DNA for the CDR3 is TGTGCCAGCAGTACTACCGGGGGGCCTAATGAAAAACTGTTTTTT. The genes are TRBV25-1 and TRBJ1-4; weak D call: TRBD1 (6 bases). The germline V and J ends were trimmed by 5 bases and 3 bases, with 13 bases remaining between them. In germline, CDR1 is MGHDK, CDR2 SYGVNS. This CDR3 is 15 amino acids long.